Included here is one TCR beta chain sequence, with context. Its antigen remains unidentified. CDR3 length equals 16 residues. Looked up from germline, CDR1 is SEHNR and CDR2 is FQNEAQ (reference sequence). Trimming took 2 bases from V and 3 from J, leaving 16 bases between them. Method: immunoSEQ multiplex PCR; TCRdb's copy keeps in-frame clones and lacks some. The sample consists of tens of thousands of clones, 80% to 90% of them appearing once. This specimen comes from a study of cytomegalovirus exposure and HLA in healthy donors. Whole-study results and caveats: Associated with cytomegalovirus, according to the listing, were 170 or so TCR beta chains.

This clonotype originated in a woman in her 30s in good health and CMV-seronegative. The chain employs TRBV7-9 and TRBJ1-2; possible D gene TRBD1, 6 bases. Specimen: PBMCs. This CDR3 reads CASSLQGLRTDYGYTF. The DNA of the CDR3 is TGTGCCAGCAGCTTACAGGGGCTACGGACTGACTATGGCTACACCTTC. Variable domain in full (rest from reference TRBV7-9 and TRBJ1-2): DTGVSQNPRHKITKRGQNVTFRCDPISEHNRLYWYRQTLGQGPEFLTYFQNEAQLEKSRLLSDRFSAERPKGSFSTLEIQRTEQGDSAMYLCASSLQGLRTDYGYTFGSGTRLTVV.